This passage covers 10 T cell receptor beta chains from one sample sequenced in a study of CD8 T cells in ankylosing spondylitis. Study results and limitations: Made up of several highly homologous variants, a TCR beta motif appeared characteristic of ankylosing spondylitis blood.

These receptors have no known antigen. From the 5' RACE reads, TCRdb called clonotypes with MiXCR, one entry per CDR3 protein. The sample includes 220,000 or so distinct CDR3 sequences, about 18% of them seen just once. The sequenced material came from blood, either unsorted or a sorted T cell fraction (not recorded which). The receptors stem from a male donor with ankylosing spondylitis.

Only a few counts were recorded for this clonotype. The chain employs TRBV6-1 and TRBJ2-1, with 12 bases lining up with TRBD2. From germline, CDR1 is MNHNS and CDR2 SASEGT. There are 16 residues in the CDR3. J gave up 9 bases and V 0 bases, and 6 bases lay outside the gene matches. In DNA form, the CDR3 reads TGTGCCAGCAGTGAAGCCTGGACTAGCGGGGTGCGTGAGCAGTTCTTC. This codes for CASSEAWTSGVREQFF.

V usage is TRBV12-3 or TRBV12-4 and J usage is TRBJ2-1, with 7 bases lining up with TRBD2. The CDR3 has 15 residues. J was trimmed by 3 bases and V by 3 bases; bases with no gene match: 5. CDR3 in amino acids: CASSLPSGYYNEQFF. As DNA, the CDR3 is TGTGCCAGCAGTTTGCCTAGCGGCTACTACAATGAGCAGTTCTTC.

The chain employs TRBV2 and TRBJ2-1, with 7 bases fitting TRBD2. V shed 5 bases, J shed 10 bases, and the junction held 17 bases outside the gene matches. The CDR3 has 16 amino acids. The germline V gene encodes CDR1 SNHLY and CDR2 FYNNEI. This CDR3 is CASSWGGEGLLREQFF. DNA of the CDR3: TGTGCCAGCAGTTGGGGGGGGGAGGGCCTACTAAGAGAGCAGTTCTTC.

Ten or more counts support this clonotype. The CDR3 region is CASSFLRYGSYNEQFF. CDR3 sequence (DNA): TGTGCCAGCAGTTTTTTGCGGTATGGCTCCTACAATGAGCAGTTCTTC. The gene calls are TRBV12-3 or TRBV12-4 and TRBJ2-1; no firm D call. Trimming removed 3 bases from V and 0 bases from J, with 12 bases in between. The length of the CDR3 is 16 residues.

This clonotype was recorded a few times. V is TRBV7-8 and J is TRBJ2-2; TRBD2 aligns across 8 bases. The germline V gene encodes CDR1 SGHVS and CDR2 FQNEAQ. CDR3 length: 15 amino acids. V was pared by 8 bases and J by 4 bases, with 9 bases of the junction left unmatched. The CDR3 DNA follows: TGTGCCAGCTCTCGCCCGGGGGGGCTCACCGGGGAGCTGTTTTTT. Its translation: CASSRPGGLTGELFF.

This clonotype turned up a few times. This chain uses TRBV9 with TRBJ1-2, with TRBD1 identical over 7 bases. The CDR3 is 14 residues long. With 0 bases clipped from V and 8 bases from J, the junction kept 7 bases outside the gene matches. CDR1 SGDLS and CDR2 YYNGEE come from the germline V gene. This chain's CDR3 is CASSVETGVEGYTF. In DNA form, the CDR3 reads TGTGCCAGCAGCGTAGAAACAGGGGTAGAGGGCTACACCTTC. The whole variable domain, remainder taken from reference TRBV9 and TRBJ1-2, is DSGVTQTPKHLITATGQRVTLRCSPRSGDLSVYWYQQSLDQGLQFLIQYYNGEERAKGNILERFSAQQFPDLHSELNLSSLELGDSALYFCASSVETGVEGYTFGSGTRLTVV.

This clonotype came up a few times. The chain recombines TRBV6-1 with TRBJ2-1, with 14 nucleotides matching TRBD2. V shed 3 bases, J shed 9 bases, and the junction held 4 bases outside the gene matches. This CDR3 contains 15 residues. Per the germline V gene, CDR1 is MNHNS and CDR2 is SASEGT. The chain's CDR3 is CASSDPGLAGAEQFF. The CDR3, as DNA: TGTGCCAGCAGTGATCCGGGACTAGCGGGAGCTGAGCAGTTCTTC.

The chain is built from TRBV25-1 and TRBJ2-7, with D unresolved. The V gene lost 4 bases and the J gene lost 6 bases, with 4 bases spanning the gap. Germline-derived CDR1 and CDR2 are MGHDK and SYGVNS. This CDR3 contains 10 residues. The CDR3, as DNA: TGTGCCAGCAGTGGGGTCGAGCAGTACTTC. Protein product: CASSGVEQYF.

This clonotype came up many times. The J gene is TRBJ1-1, the V gene TRBV20-1; 7 bases align to TRBD1. V lost 2 bases and J lost 1; bases outside the gene matches: 7. Looked up from germline, CDR1 is DFQATT and CDR2 is SNEGSKA (reference sequence). This CDR3 comprises 15 residues. CDR3 coding DNA: TGCAGTGCTAGAACCCTACAGGGGAGGAACACTGAAGCTTTCTTT. As protein: CSARTLQGRNTEAFF.

The count of this clonotype is one. Germline and junction disagree at one end, which may indicate a read error. V usage is TRBV28 and J usage is TRBJ1-2; D not certain. In germline, CDR1 is MDHEN, CDR2 SYDVKM. The CDR3 has 15 residues. CDR3 bases: TGTGCCGGCAGTCCTTCCTGGACGGTTAACTATGGCTACACCTTC. Its translation is CAGSPSWTVNYGYTF.